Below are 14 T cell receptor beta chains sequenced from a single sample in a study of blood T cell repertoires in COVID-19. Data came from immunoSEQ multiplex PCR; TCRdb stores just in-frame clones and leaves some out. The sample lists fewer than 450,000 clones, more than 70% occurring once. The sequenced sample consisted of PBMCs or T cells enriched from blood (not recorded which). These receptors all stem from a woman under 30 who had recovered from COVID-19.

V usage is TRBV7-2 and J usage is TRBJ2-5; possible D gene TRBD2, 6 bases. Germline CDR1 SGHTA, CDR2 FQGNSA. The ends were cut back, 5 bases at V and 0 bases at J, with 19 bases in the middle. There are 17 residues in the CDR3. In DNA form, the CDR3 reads TGTGCCAGCAGCCGCCCCCCCGCGGGGCGGTACCAAGAGACCCAGTACTTC. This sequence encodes CASSRPPAGRYQETQYF.

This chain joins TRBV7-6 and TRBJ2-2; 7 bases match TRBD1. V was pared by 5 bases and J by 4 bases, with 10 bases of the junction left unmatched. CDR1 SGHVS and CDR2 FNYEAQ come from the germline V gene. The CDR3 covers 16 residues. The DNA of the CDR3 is TGTGCCAGCAGCCGCCCGAGGCAGGGGGTCACCGGGGAGCTGTTTTTT. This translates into CASSRPRQGVTGELFF.

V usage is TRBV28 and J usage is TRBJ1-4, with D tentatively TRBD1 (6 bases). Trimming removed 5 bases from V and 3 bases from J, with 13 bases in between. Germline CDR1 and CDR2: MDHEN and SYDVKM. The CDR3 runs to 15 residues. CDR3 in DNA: TGTGCCAGCAGTCGCTCCAGGGGACCTAATGAAAAACTGTTTTTT. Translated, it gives CASSRSRGPNEKLFF.

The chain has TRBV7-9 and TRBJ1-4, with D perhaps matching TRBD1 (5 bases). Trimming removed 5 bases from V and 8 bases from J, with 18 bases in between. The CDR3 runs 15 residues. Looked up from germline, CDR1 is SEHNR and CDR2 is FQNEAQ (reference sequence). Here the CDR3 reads CASSPTGVKVEKLFF. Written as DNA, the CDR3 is TGTGCCAGCAGCCCCACGGGGGTTAAGGTCGAAAAACTGTTTTTT.

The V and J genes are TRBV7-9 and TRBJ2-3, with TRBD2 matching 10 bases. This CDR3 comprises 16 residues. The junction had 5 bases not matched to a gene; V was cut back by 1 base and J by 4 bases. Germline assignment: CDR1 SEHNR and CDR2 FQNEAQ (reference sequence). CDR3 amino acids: CASSLGLAGVADTQYF. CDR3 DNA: TGTGCCAGCAGCTTAGGGCTAGCGGGGGTCGCAGATACGCAGTATTTT.

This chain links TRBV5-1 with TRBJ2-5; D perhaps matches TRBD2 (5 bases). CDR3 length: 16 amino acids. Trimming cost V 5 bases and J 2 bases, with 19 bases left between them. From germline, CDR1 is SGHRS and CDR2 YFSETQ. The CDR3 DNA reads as TGCGCCAGCAGTTCCCCGGGCCCGCGGAGGCAAGAGACCCAGTACTTC. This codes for CASSSPGPRRQETQYF.

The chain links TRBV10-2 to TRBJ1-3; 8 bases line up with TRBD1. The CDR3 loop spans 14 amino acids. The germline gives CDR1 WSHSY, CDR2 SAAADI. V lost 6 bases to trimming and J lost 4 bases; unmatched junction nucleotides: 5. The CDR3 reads CASSKDRAGNTIYF. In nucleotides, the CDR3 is TGCGCCAGCAGCAAGGACAGGGCCGGAAACACCATATATTTT.

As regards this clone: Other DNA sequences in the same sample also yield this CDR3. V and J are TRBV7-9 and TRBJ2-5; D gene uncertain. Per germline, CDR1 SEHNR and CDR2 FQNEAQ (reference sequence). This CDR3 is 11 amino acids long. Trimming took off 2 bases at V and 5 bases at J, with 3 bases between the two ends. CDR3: CASSLLETQYF. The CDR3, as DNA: TGTGCCAGCAGCTTACTCGAGACCCAGTACTTC.

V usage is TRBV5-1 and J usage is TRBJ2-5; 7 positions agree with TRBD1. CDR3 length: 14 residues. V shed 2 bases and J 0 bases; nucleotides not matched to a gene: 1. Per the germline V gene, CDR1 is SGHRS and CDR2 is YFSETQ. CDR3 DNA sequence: TGCGCCAGCAGCTTACAGGGGCACCAAGAGACCCAGTACTTC. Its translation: CASSLQGHQETQYF.

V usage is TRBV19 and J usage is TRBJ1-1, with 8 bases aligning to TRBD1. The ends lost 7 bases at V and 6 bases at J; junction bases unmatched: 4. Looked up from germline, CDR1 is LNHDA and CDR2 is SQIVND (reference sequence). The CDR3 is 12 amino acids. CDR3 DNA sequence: TGTGCCAGTACCCCGACAGGGGCTGAAGCTTTCTTT. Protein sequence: CASTPTGAEAFF.

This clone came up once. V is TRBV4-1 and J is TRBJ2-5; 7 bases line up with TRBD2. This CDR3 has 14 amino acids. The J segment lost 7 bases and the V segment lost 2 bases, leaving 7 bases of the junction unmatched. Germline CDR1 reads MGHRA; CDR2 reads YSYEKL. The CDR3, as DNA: TGCGCCAGCAGCCAACATGGCCTAGCGGCGACCCAGTACTTC. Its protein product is CASSQHGLAATQYF.

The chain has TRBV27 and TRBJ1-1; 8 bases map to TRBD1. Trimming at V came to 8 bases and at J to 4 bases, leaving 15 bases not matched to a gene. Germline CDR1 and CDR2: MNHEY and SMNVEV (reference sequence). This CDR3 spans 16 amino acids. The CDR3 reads CASRRGRSIFGTEAFF. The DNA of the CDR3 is TGTGCCAGCCGCAGGGGGCGGTCGATTTTTGGCACTGAAGCTTTCTTT.

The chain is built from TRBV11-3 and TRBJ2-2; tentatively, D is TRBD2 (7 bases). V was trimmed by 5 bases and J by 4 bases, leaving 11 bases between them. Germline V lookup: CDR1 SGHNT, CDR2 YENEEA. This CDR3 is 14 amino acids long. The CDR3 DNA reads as TGTGCCAGCAGCCAAGGGGGGGGCACCGGGGAGCTGTTTTTT. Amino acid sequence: CASSQGGGTGELFF.

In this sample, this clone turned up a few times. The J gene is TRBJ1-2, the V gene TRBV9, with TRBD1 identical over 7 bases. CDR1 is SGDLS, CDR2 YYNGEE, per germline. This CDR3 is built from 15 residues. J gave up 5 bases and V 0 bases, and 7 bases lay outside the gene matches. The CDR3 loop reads CASSVDPQGDYGYTF. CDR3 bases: TGTGCCAGCAGCGTAGATCCCCAGGGGGATTATGGCTACACCTTC. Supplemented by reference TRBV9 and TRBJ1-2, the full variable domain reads DSGVTQTPKHLITATGQRVTLRCSPRSGDLSVYWYQQSLDQGLQFLIQYYNGEERAKGNILERFSAQQFPDLHSELNLSSLELGDSALYFCASSVDPQGDYGYTFGSGTRLTVV.